This T cell receptor beta chain appears in the sequencing data of a study of CD8 T cells in ankylosing spondylitis. Quantitative 5'-RACE with molecular barcodes generated TCR beta libraries. TCRdb passed the 5' RACE reads through MiXCR, listing each CDR3 protein once. The table includes over 600,000 distinct CDR3 sequences, around 20% detected once. V lost 4 bases and J 3 bases, leaving 11 bases between the germline ends. The CDR3 loop spans 13 amino acids. Germline lookup yields CDR1 SGHDT and CDR2 YYEEEE. Study-level results: Clones that were linked to disease were CD8+ and were relatively rare in peripheral blood. A TCR beta motif of several highly homologous variants seemed to mark ankylosing spondylitis blood.

This clonotype came up a few times. Its antigen is undetermined. The rearrangement links TRBV5-6 to TRBJ2-7; possible D gene TRBD1, 5 bases. Input material: blood, either unsorted or a sorted T cell fraction (not recorded which). This TCR derives from a male donor with ankylosing spondylitis. The CDR3 region is CASSVNRFYEQYF. CDR3 sequence (DNA): TGTGCCAGCAGCGTAAACAGGTTCTACGAGCAGTACTTC.